This TCR beta chain was captured in a study of shared clonotypes between healthy human individuals. Study summary: Per-donor plates numbered three CD4 naive, three CD4 memory, two CD8 naive and one CD8 memory. Study results and limitations: Unshared clonotypes carried lower generation probabilities than those common to all four donors.

As concerns this clone: Its antigen is as yet unknown.

The authors' processing: Filtering was not the same, since immunoSEQ gave junction-only sequences without quality scores. Produced via immunoSEQ multiplex PCR; TCRdb's table is partial and in-frame only. That table supplies the V and J calls and clone size; D and trimming were determined from the DNA. This table has 1.4 million to 1.5 million clones, more than 95% appearing once. Every donor, a Caucasian adult, lived in Nashville, Tennessee. V shed 0 bases and J shed 7 bases, with 16 bases lying between them. From germline, CDR1 is SGHNT and CDR2 YYREEE (reference sequence). The CDR3 is made up of 16 amino acids.

V is TRBV5-4 and J is TRBJ1-4, with unresolved D. The origin of this receptor is a man aged 25 to 40 in good health. Material for sequencing was naive CD4+ T cells sorted from blood. Specified subset: CD45RA+ positively selected. The CDR3 bases are TGTGCCAGCAGCTTGGTTGCGGGGTCTGGAAGTGAAAAACTGTTTTTT. Protein: CASSLVAGSGSEKLFF.